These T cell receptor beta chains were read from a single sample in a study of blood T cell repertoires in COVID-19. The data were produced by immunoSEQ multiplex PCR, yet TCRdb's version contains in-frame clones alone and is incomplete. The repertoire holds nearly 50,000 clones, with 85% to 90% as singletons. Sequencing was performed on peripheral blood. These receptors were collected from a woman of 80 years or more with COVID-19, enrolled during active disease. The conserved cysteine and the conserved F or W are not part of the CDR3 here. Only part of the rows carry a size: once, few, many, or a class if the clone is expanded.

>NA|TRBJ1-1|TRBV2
ASSEWGGVGTEAF
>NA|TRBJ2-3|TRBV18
ASSPPTGRADTQY
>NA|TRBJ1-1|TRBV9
ASSVGTTNTEAF
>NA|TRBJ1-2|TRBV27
ASSSGQASGYT
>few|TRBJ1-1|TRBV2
ASSSPGQGAAEAF
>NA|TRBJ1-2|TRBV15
ATSRDRGTYYGYT
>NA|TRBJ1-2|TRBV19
ASSTQHDTNYGYT
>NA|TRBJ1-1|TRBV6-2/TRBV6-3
ASSYPQTGANTEAF
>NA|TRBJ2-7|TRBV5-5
ASSLNFPGGTHLYEQY
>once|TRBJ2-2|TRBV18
ASSPPSGQGGTGELF
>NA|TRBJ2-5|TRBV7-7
ASSLAGGRGETQY
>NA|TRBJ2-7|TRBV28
ASSLRQGGEQY
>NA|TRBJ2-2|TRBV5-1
ASSRESGGQAGELF
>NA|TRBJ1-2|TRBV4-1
ASSRRQDPYGYT
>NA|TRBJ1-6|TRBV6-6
ASSPETYNSPLH
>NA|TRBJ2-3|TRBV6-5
ASSYHSLTTTDTQY
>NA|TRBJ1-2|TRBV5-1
ASSLVAGGFYGYT
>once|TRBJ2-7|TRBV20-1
SASHGLAGDHEQY
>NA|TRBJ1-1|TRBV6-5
ASSSSEYDEAF
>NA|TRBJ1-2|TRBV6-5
ASRSGLSVGYGYT
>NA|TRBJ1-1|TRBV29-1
SVFRGTEAF
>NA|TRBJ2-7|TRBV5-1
ASSLATGRNEQY
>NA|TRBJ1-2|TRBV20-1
SASGGSGYGYT
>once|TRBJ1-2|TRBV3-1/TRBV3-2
ASSPTWTGNYGYT